What follows are 3 T cell receptor beta chains derived from one specimen sequenced in a study of cytomegalovirus exposure and HLA in healthy donors. This table comes from immunoSEQ multiplex PCR, and its TCRdb copy is limited to in-frame clones, with some not included. The data hold 90,000 to 130,000 clones, with around 85% observed a single time. Sequences were obtained from PBMCs. These receptors all stem from a woman under 30 in good health and CMV-seronegative.

V and J are TRBV27 and TRBJ2-3; TRBD2 matches 8 bases. CDR1 MNHEY and CDR2 SMNVEV come from the germline V gene (reference sequence). The CDR3 is 17 residues long. V shed 0 bases, J shed 4 bases, and the junction held 9 bases outside the gene matches. CDR3 in amino acids: CASSLSGGGLFSDTQYF. The DNA for the CDR3 is TGTGCCAGCAGTTTATCCGGGGGGGGCCTTTTTTCAGATACGCAGTATTTT.

The chain combines TRBV10-2 with TRBJ1-3, with D unresolved. Trimming pared 5 bases from V and 3 bases from J, leaving 14 bases between. The CDR3 runs to 15 residues. From germline, CDR1 is WSHSY and CDR2 SAAADI. The CDR3 here is CASSREPRDGNTIYF. The CDR3 DNA is TGCGCCAGCAGTCGGGAGCCGAGAGATGGAAACACCATATATTTT.

This clone came up once. This chain links TRBV4-1 with TRBJ1-1; D uncertain. V dropped 3 bases and J dropped 1 base, with 12 bases sitting between them. This CDR3 region has 15 residues. Per germline, CDR1 MGHRA and CDR2 YSYEKL. The DNA of the CDR3 is TGCGCCAGCAGCCACCGACATGTGGAGAACACTGAAGCTTTCTTT. Amino acid sequence: CASSHRHVENTEAFF.